Listed here are 16 T cell receptor beta chains from one sample, sequenced in a study of regulatory T cells in long-lasting Graves disease. The time point is: newly diagnosed GD, antithyroid drugs for less than 3 months. From PBMCs, RNA was extracted and then used to make the TCR library. Libraries of TCR beta came from iRepertoire HTBI primers plus Arm-PCR of CDR3 regions. TCRdb recomputed calls from the multiplex PCR reads with MiXCR, one row per CDR3 protein. The sample carries 300,000 to 450,000 distinct CDR3 sequences, about 14% recorded once. The sample in question was peripheral blood mononuclear cells (PBMCs), obtained at new diagnosis, from a patient treated with antithyroid drugs. Receptor source: a female donor with Graves disease.

Remarks on this clonotype: A far larger clone is one nucleotide away, so this likely arose from a read error. J is TRBJ2-1 and V is TRBV7-2, with TRBD2 identical over 12 bases. This CDR3 is built from 16 residues. Germline CDR1 reads SGHTA; CDR2 reads FQGNSA. V was pared by 5 bases and J by 13 bases, with 15 bases of the junction left unmatched. The CDR3 loop is CASSILAGGLGETQFF. CDR3 nucleotides: TGTGCCAGCAGCATACTAGCGGGAGGACTTGGAGAGACCCAGTTCTTC.

This chain joins TRBV18 and TRBJ1-1, with D maybe TRBD1 (6 bases). The CDR3 has 15 residues. Germline CDR1 is KGHSH and CDR2 is LQKENI. V was trimmed by 4 bases and J by 7 bases, leaving 19 bases between them. For the CDR3, the DNA is TGTGCCAGCTCACGAGAAATTACAGGGAGGGATGAAGCTTTCTTT. This encodes CASSREITGRDEAFF.

In its sample, this clonotype was seen many times. The chain couples TRBV5-1 to TRBJ1-1; D uncertain. CDR3 size: 14 residues. CDR1 and CDR2 from the germline V gene are SGHRS and YFSETQ. Trimming took off 0 bases at V and 1 base at J, with 7 bases between the two ends. DNA for the CDR3: TGCGCCAGCAGCTTGGACCTGGGGAACACTGAAGCTTTCTTT. It encodes CASSLDLGNTEAFF.

This clonotype was recorded many times. The genes are TRBV27 and TRBJ1-1; D remains unclear. V lost 7 bases and J 1 base, leaving 7 bases between the germline ends. This CDR3 spans 12 amino acids. CDR1 and CDR2 from the germline V gene are MNHEY and SMNVEV (reference sequence). The CDR3 is CASKTENTEAFF. CDR3 in DNA: TGTGCCAGCAAAACAGAGAACACTGAAGCTTTCTTT.

J is TRBJ1-2 and V is TRBV9; D is perhaps TRBD1 (5 bases). CDR1 SGDLS and CDR2 YYNGEE come from the germline V gene. The CDR3 is 15 residues long. Trimming removed 0 bases at V and 2 bases at J, with 11 bases between. CDR3 coding DNA: TGTGCCAGCAGCGTAGTTGGGGCCTCGAACTATGGCTACACCTTC. Protein product: CASSVVGASNYGYTF.

This clonotype showed up many times. The genes are TRBV2 and TRBJ2-7; D may be TRBD1 (6 bases). The germline gives CDR1 SNHLY, CDR2 FYNNEI. The CDR3 is 12 residues long. The germline V and J ends were trimmed by 9 bases and 7 bases, with 16 bases remaining between them. CDR3 sequence (DNA): TGTGCCAGTGAAGTAGGGGGAAGGGAGCAGTACTTC. Its translation: CASEVGGREQYF.

There are many counts of this clonotype. This sequence joins TRBV7-2 and TRBJ1-1; D gene ambiguous. Germline CDR1 is SGHTA and CDR2 is FQGNSA. V shed 3 bases and J shed 2 bases, with 10 bases lying between them. CDR3 length: 14 amino acids. CDR3: CASSFGLINTEAFF. CDR3 bases: TGTGCCAGCAGCTTTGGGCTAATCAACACTGAAGCTTTCTTT.

This clonotype was picked up a small number of times. This rearrangement joins TRBV14 to TRBJ2-7; D not resolved. Trimming left V 4 bases short and J 5 bases short, with 9 bases between. In germline, CDR1 is SGHDN, CDR2 FVKESK. This CDR3 comprises 12 residues. CDR3 DNA sequence: TGTGCCAGCAGCCCGAACAACCACGAGCAGTACTTC. It specifies CASSPNNHEQYF.

This clonotype has ten or more counts. The V and J genes are TRBV5-8 and TRBJ2-1, with D possibly matching TRBD1 (5 bases). CDR1 and CDR2 (germline): SGHTS, YDEGEE. With 1 base removed from V and 9 bases from J, the gap between germline ends came to 14 bases. This CDR3 comprises 14 residues. DNA for the CDR3: TGTGCCAGCAGCTTGACGGCAGGGTGGACTGAGCAGTTCTTC. As protein: CASSLTAGWTEQFF.

Ten or more counts support this clonotype. V usage is TRBV4-1 and J usage is TRBJ2-1, with 8 bases fitting TRBD2. V trimming: 4 bases; J trimming: 8 bases; junction bases outside the gene matches: 16. In germline, CDR1 is MGHRA, CDR2 YSYEKL. The CDR3 runs 17 residues. CDR3 nucleotide sequence: TGCGCCAGCAGCCCATTCGCCGGAGCGGGAGCCATGCATGAGCAGTTCTTC. This codes for CASSPFAGAGAMHEQFF.

V usage is TRBV7-2 and J usage is TRBJ1-3, with D hard to call. The V gene lost 4 bases and the J gene lost 4 bases, with 17 bases spanning the gap. CDR3 length equals 16 residues. Germline values: CDR1 SGHTA, CDR2 FQGNSA. CDR3 residues: CASSSLRPEGGNTIYF. CDR3 nucleotide sequence: TGTGCCAGCAGCTCGTTACGCCCGGAGGGCGGAAACACCATATATTTT.

The chain joins TRBV7-2 to TRBJ2-2; 9 positions match TRBD2. The germline V gene encodes CDR1 SGHTA and CDR2 FQGNSA. J was trimmed by 4 bases and V by 2 bases; bases with no gene match: 8. There are 17 residues in the CDR3. The CDR3 DNA follows: TGTGCCAGCAGCTTAACGGCGGGAGGGCGTCCCACCGGGGAGCTGTTTTTT. This encodes CASSLTAGGRPTGELFF.

This clonotype has a handful of counts. The J gene is TRBJ1-1, the V gene TRBV11-3, with D uncertain. Trimming removed 5 bases at V and 4 bases at J, with 14 bases between. The CDR3 consists of 14 residues. CDR1 is SGHNT, CDR2 YENEEA, per germline. The DNA of the CDR3 is TGTGCCAGCAGCCTGAATGGGATCGGCACTGAAGCTTTCTTT. Translation: CASSLNGIGTEAFF.

This clonotype was counted at least ten times. The chain joins TRBV3-1 to TRBJ1-1; TRBD1 aligns across 7 bases. CDR1 LGHDT and CDR2 YNNKEL come from the germline V gene (reference sequence). Germline trimming cut 5 bases from V and 1 base from J; bases unmatched to any gene: 7. This CDR3 is built from 15 residues. The CDR3 bases are TGTGCCAGCAGCGATACAGGGGCGGGGAACACTGAAGCTTTCTTT. Residues: CASSDTGAGNTEAFF. The entire variable domain, with the rest obtained from reference TRBV3-1 and TRBJ1-1, is as follows: DTAVSQTPKYLVTQMGNDKSIKCEQNLGHDTMYWYKQDSKKFLKIMFSYNNKELIINETVPNRFSPKSPDKAHLNLHINSLELGDSAVYFCASSDTGAGNTEAFFGQGTRLTVV.

Many counts were recorded for this clonotype. The rearrangement joins TRBV6-1 to TRBJ1-2; 10 bases fit TRBD1. The germline gives CDR1 MNHNS, CDR2 SASEGT. CDR3 length: 15 residues. Trimming took 8 bases from V and 8 from J; bases not matched to a gene: 14. This CDR3 is CASGTGTGALGGYTF. The CDR3 coding sequence is TGTGCCAGCGGTACCGGGACAGGGGCATTAGGCGGCTACACCTTC.

This clonotype was seen repeatedly, ten times or more. V and J are TRBV5-1 and TRBJ1-1, with D uncertain. CDR1 and CDR2 (germline): SGHRS, YFSETQ. This CDR3 has 13 residues. Trimming cost V 0 bases and J 4 bases, with 7 bases left between them. CDR3 loop: CASSLVVSTEAFF. The CDR3, as DNA: TGCGCCAGCAGCTTGGTGGTATCCACTGAAGCTTTCTTT.